This TCR beta chain was sequenced for a study of shared clonotypes between healthy human individuals. Overall study results and limits: Even with large depth, rarefaction showed that sorted-subset sequencing was incomplete.

Free of recent acute infections or vaccinations, the donors were healthy HIV-negative adults. On this clone itself: Its antigen is undetermined.

The assay was immunoSEQ multiplex PCR, and TCRdb's table has in-frame clones only and misses some. The table includes approximately 2.5 million clones, 90% to 95% detected once. The V end lost 0 bases, the J end lost 2 bases, and 16 bases lay between the germline ends. This CDR3 has 17 residues. Germline lookup yields CDR1 SGHRS and CDR2 YFSETQ. What was sequenced was naive CD4+ T cells from PBMCs. Indicated subset: CD45RA+ positively selected. This TCR was recovered from a young man in good health. Some clones in this sample may be carry-over from other donors' samples. The chain carries TRBV5-1 and TRBJ2-3; D remains ambiguous. In DNA, the CDR3 is TGCGCCAGCAGCTTGGTAGGCGGCCTAGACCCCACAGATACGCAGTATTTT. Residues: CASSLVGGLDPTDTQYF.